This T cell receptor beta chain is from a study of T cell repertoires in cytomegalovirus infection. This clonotype was seen more than once but under ten times. TCRdb called the reads again in MiXCR, with one record for every CDR3 protein. The sample holds approximately 200,000 distinct CDR3 sequences, 28% seen once. V gave up 2 bases and J gave up 2 bases, with 11 bases separating them. The CDR3 extends over 15 amino acids. Germline V CDR1 and CDR2: MNHEY, SVGAGI. The sample comprised PBMCs. This TCR was sampled from a human donor in good health (CMV status not recorded). Some clones in this sample may be carry-over from other donors' samples. The chain employs TRBV6-5 and TRBJ2-3; possibly TRBD1 or TRBD2 for D (6 bases each). The CDR3 DNA follows: TGTGCCAGCAGTTACGGAGGGGGTGTCACAGATACGCAGTATTTT. Protein sequence: CASSYGGGVTDTQYF.